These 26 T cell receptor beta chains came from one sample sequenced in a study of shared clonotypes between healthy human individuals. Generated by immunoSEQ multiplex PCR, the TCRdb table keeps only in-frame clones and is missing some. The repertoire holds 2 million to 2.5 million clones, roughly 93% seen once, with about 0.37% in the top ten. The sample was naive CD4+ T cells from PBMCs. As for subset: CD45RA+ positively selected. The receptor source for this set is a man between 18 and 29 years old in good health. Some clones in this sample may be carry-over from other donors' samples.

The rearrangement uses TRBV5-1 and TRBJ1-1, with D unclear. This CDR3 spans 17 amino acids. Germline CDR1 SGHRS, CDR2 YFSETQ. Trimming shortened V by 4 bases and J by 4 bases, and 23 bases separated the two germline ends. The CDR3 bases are TGCGCCAGCAGCGATGGTCTAATACGGACGTCGAGCACTGAAGCTTTCTTT. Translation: CASSDGLIRTSSTEAFF.

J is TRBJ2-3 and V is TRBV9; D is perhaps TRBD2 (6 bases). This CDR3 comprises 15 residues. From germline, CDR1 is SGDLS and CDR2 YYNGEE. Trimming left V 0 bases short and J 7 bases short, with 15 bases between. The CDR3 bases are TGTGCCAGCAGCGTAGGGTCCGGGAGTACAAATACGCAGTATTTT. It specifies CASSVGSGSTNTQYF.

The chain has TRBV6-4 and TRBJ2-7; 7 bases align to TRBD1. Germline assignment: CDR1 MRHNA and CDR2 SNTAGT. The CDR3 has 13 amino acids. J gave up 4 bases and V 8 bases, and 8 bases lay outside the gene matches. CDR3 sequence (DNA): TGTGCCAGCCATCGCCGGGACAGATACGAGCAGTACTTC. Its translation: CASHRRDRYEQYF.

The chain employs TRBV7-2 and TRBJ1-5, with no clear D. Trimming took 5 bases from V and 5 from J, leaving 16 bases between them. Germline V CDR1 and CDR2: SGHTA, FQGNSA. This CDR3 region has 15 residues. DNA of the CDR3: TGTGCCAGCAGCCCAGAGGGAGGGATCCATCAGCCCCAGCATTTT. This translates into CASSPEGGIHQPQHF.

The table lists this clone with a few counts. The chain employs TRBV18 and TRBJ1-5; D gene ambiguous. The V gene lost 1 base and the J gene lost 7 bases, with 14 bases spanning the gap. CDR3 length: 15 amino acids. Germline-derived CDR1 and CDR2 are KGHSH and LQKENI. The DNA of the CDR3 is TGTGCCAGCTCACCACTACCTACCGGGGAGCAGCCCCAGCATTTT. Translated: CASSPLPTGEQPQHF.

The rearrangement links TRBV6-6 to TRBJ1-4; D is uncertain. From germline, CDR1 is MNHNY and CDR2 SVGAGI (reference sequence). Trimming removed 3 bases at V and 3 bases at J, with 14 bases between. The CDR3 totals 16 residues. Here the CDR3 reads CASSYGRDLANEKLFF. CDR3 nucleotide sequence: TGTGCCAGCAGTTATGGGAGAGACCTAGCTAATGAAAAACTGTTTTTT.

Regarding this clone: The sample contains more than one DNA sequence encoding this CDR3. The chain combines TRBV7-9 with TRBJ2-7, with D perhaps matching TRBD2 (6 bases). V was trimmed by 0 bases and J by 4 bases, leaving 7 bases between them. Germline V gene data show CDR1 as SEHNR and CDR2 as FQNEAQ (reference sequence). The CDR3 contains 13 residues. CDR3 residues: CASSLAGGYEQYF. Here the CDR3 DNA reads TGTGCCAGCAGCTTAGCAGGAGGGTACGAGCAGTACTTC.

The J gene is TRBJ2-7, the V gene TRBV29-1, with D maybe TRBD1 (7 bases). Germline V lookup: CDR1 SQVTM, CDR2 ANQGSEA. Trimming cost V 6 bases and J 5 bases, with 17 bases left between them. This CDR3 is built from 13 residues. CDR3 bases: TGCAGCGTGACGACAGGGTCTAGCGACGAGCAGTACTTC. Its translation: CSVTTGSSDEQYF.

This CDR3 reads CASSPPGWELDEQFF. The CDR3 bases are TGTGCCAGCTCACCACCTGGGTGGGAGCTCGATGAGCAGTTCTTC. The rearrangement joins TRBV18 to TRBJ2-1; a possible D gene is TRBD2 (5 bases). The CDR3 contains 15 residues. Germline-derived CDR1 and CDR2 are KGHSH and LQKENI. V lost 0 bases and J lost 8, with 14 bases in between.

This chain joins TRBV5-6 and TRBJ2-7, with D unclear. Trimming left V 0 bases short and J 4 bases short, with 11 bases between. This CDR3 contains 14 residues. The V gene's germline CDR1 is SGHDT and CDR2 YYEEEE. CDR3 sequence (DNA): TGTGCCAGCAGCTTGGCCGGCCCAGCTTACGAGCAGTACTTC. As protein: CASSLAGPAYEQYF.

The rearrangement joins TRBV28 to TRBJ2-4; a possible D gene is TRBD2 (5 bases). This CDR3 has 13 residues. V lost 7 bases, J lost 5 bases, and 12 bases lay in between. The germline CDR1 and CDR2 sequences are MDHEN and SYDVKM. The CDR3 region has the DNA TGTGCCAGCACCCCTTCAGCGGAAAACATTCAGTACTTC. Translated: CASTPSAENIQYF.

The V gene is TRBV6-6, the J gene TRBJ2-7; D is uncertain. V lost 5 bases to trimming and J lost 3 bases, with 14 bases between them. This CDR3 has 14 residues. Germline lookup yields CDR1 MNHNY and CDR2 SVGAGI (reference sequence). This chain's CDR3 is CASSRTGLNYEQYF. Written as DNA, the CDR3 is TGTGCCAGCAGTCGGACCGGTTTAAACTACGAGCAGTACTTC.

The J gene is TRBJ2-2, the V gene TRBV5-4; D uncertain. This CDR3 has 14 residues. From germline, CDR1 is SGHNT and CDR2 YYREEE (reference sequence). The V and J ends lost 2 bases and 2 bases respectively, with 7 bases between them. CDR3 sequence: CASSFAVNTGELFF. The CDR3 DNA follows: TGTGCCAGCAGCTTTGCGGTTAACACCGGGGAGCTGTTTTTT.

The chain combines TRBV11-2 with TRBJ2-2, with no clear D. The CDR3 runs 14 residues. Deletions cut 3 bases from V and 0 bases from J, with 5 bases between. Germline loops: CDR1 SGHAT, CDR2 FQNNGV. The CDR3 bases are TGTGCCAGCAGCTTCTGGGCGAACACCGGGGAGCTGTTTTTT. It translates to CASSFWANTGELFF.

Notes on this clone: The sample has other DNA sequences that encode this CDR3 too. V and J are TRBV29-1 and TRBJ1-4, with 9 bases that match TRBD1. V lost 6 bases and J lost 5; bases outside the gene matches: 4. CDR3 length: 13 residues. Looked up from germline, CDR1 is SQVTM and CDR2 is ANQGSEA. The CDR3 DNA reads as TGCAGCGTCCTGACAGGGGGAAATGAAAAACTGTTTTTT. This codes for CSVLTGGNEKLFF.

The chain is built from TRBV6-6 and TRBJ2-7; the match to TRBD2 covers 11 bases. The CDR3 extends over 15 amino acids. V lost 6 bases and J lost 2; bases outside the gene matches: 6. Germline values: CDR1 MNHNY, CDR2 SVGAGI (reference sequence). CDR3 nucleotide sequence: TGTGCCAGCAGCCAAGGACTAGCGGGCGCCTACGAGCAGTACTTC. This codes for CASSQGLAGAYEQYF.

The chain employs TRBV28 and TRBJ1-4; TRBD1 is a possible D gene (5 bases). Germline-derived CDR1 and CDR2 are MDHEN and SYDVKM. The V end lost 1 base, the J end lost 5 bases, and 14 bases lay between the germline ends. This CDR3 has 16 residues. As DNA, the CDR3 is TGTGCCAGCAGTTTATATCGGACACGGCCCAATGAAAAACTGTTTTTT. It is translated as CASSLYRTRPNEKLFF.

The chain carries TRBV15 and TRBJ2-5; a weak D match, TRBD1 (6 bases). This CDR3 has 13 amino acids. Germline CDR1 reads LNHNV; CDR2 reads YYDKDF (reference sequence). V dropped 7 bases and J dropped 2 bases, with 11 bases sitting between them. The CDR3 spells CATTRTVQETQYF. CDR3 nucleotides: TGTGCCACCACAAGGACAGTACAAGAGACCCAGTACTTC.

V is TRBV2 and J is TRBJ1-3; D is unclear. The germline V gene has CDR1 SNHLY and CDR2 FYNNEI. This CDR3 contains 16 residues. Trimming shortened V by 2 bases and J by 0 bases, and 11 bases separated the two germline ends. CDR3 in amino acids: CASSEIPGLSGNTIYF. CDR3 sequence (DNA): TGTGCCAGCAGTGAAATCCCGGGCCTCTCTGGAAACACCATATATTTT.

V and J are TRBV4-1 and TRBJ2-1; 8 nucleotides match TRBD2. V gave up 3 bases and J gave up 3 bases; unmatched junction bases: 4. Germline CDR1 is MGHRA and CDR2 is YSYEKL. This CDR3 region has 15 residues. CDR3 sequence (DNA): TGCGCCAGCAGCCACAGACTAGCGAACTACAATGAGCAGTTCTTC. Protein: CASSHRLANYNEQFF.

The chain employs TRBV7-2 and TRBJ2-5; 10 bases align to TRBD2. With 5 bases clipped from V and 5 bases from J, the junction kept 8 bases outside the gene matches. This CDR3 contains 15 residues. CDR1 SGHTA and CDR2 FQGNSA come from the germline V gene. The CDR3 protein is CASSLRASGSETQYF. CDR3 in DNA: TGTGCCAGCAGCCTTCGGGCTAGCGGGAGTGAGACCCAGTACTTC.

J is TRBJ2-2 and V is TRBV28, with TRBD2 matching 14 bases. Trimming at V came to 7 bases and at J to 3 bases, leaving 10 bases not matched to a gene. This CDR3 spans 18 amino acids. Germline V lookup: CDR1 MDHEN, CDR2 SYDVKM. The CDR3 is CASTPTSGRAEYTGELFF. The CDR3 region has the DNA TGTGCCAGCACCCCGACTAGCGGGAGGGCTGAATACACCGGGGAGCTGTTTTTT.

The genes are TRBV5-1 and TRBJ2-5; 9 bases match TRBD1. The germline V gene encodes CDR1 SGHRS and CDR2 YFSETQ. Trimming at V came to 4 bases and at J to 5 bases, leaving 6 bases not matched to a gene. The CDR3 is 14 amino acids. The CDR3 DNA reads TGCGCCAGCAGCGACACAGGGGGCCTGGAGACCCAGTACTTC. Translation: CASSDTGGLETQYF.

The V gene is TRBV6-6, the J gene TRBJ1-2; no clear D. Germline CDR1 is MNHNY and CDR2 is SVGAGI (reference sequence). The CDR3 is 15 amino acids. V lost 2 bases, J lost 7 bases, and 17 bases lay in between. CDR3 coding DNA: TGTGCCAGCAGTTACCCAACCGCGACGGGCGGTGGCTACACCTTC. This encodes CASSYPTATGGGYTF.

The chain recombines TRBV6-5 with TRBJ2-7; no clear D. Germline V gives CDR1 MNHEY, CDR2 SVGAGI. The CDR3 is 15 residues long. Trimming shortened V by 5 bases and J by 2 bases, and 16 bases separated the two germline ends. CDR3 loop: CASSSEKIGTYEQYF. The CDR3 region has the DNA TGTGCCAGCAGTAGTGAAAAAATCGGAACCTACGAGCAGTACTTC.

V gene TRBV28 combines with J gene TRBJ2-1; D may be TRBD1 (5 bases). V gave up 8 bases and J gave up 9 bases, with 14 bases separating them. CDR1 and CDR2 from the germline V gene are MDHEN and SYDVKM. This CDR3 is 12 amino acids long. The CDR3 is CASSPDSREQFF. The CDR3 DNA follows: TGTGCCAGCTCCCCCGACAGCCGTGAGCAGTTCTTC.